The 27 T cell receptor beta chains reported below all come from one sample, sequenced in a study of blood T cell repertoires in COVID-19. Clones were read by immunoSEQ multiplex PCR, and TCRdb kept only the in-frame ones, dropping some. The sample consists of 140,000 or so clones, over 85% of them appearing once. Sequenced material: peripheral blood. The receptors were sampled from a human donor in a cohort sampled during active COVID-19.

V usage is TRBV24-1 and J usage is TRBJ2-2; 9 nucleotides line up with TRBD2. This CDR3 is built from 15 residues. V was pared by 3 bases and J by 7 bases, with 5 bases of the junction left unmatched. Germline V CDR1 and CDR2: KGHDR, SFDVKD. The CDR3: CATSDAGGPDGELFF. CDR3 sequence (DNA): TGTGCCACCAGTGATGCGGGGGGGCCGGACGGGGAGCTGTTTTTT.

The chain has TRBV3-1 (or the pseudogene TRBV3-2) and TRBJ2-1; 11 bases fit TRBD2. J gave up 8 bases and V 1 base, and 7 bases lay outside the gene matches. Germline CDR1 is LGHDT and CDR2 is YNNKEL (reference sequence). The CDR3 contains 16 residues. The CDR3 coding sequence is TGTGCCAGCAGCCAAGGACTAGCGGGGCCTGTGGATGAGCAGTTCTTC. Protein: CASSQGLAGPVDEQFF.

The CDR3, as DNA: TGTGCCAGTACCGAAGTCCCACGGGGGGGCGGGACGCAGTATTTT. Its translation is CASTEVPRGGGTQYF. The rearrangement links TRBV19 to TRBJ2-3, with TRBD2 identical over 8 bases. Germline CDR1 LNHDA, CDR2 SQIVND (reference sequence). After removal of 7 bases from V and 9 bases from J, the junction contained 15 bases not matched to a gene. The CDR3 sequence is 15 residues long. The complete variable domain, with remaining parts taken from reference TRBV19 and TRBJ2-3, reads DGGITQSPKYLFRKEGQNVTLSCEQNLNHDAMYWYRQDPGQGLRLIYYSQIVNDFQKGDIAEGYSVSREKKESFPLTVTSAQKNPTAFYLCASTEVPRGGGTQYFGPGTRLTVL.

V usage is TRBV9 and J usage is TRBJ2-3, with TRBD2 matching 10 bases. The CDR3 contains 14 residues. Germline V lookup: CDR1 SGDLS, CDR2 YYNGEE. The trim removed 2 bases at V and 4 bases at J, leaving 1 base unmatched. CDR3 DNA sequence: TGTGCCAGCAGCGTTAGCGGGGGGTCAGATACGCAGTATTTT. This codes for CASSVSGGSDTQYF.

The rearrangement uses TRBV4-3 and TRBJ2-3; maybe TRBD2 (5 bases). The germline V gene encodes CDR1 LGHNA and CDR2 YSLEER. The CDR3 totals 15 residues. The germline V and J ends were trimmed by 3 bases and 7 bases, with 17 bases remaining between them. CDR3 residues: CASSHRTGDGYTQYF. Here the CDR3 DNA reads TGCGCCAGCAGCCATAGGACTGGCGATGGGTATACGCAGTATTTT.

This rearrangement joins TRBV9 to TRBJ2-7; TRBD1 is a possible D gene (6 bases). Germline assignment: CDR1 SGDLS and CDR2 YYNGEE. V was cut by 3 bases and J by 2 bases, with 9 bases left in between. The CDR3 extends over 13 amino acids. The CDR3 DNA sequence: TGTGCCAGCAGCGCAGGACAGACCTACGAGCAGTACTTC. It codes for CASSAGQTYEQYF.

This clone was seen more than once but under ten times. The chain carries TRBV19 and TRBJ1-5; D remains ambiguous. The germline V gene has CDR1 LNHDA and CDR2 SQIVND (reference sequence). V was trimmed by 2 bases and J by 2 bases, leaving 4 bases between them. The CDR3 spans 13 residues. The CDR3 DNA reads TGTGCCAGTAGTATATCGGGCAATCAGCCCCAGCATTTT. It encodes CASSISGNQPQHF. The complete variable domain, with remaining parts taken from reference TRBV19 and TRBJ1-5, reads DGGITQSPKYLFRKEGQNVTLSCEQNLNHDAMYWYRQDPGQGLRLIYYSQIVNDFQKGDIAEGYSVSREKKESFPLTVTSAQKNPTAFYLCASSISGNQPQHFGDGTRLSIL.

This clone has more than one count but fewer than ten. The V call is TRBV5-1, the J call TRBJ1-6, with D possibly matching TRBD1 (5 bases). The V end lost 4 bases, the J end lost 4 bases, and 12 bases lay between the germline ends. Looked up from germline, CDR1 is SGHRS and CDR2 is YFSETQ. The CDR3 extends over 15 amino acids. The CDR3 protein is CASSPGGGYNSPLHF. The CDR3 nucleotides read TGCGCCAGCAGCCCGGGCGGGGGTTATAATTCACCCCTCCACTTT.

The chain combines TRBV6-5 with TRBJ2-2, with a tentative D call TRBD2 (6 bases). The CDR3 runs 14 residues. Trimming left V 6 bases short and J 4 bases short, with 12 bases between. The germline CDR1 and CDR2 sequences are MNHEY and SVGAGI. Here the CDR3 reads CASRGTPTTGELFF. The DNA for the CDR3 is TGTGCCAGCAGGGGGACTCCAACCACCGGGGAGCTGTTTTTT.

The CDR3 region is CASSETGGEQYF. The CDR3 bases are TGTGCCAGCAGTGAGACAGGGGGTGAGCAGTACTTC. The J gene is TRBJ2-7, the V gene TRBV6-1; 9 bases align to TRBD1. Losses at the gene ends were 3 bases for V and 7 bases for J; bases not matched to a gene: 1. The V gene's germline CDR1 is MNHNS and CDR2 SASEGT. The length of the CDR3 is 12 residues.

The CDR3 DNA follows: TGTGCCACCAGCAGGCGACAGGGTTCAGATACGCAGTATTTT. It translates to CATSRRQGSDTQYF. The chain uses TRBV15 and TRBJ2-3, with 7 bases lining up with TRBD1. The CDR3 length is 14 residues. The germline V gene has CDR1 LNHNV and CDR2 YYDKDF (reference sequence). The V gene end was trimmed by 3 bases and the J gene end by 4 bases; junction bases not matched to a gene: 4. Drawing the rest from reference TRBV15 and TRBJ2-3, the complete variable domain is DAMVIQNPRYQVTQFGKPVTLSCSQTLNHNVMYWYQQKSSQAPKLLFHYYDKDFNNEADTPDNFQSRRPNTSFCFLDIRSPGLGDTAMYLCATSRRQGSDTQYFGPGTRLTVL.

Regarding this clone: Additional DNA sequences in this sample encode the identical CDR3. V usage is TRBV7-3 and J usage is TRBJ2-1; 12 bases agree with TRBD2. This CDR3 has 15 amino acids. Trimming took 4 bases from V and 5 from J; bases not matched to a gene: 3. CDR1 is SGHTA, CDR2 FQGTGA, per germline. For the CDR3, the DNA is TGTGCCAGCAGCTCACTAGCGGGGGGCAACAATGAGCAGTTCTTC. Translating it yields CASSSLAGGNNEQFF.

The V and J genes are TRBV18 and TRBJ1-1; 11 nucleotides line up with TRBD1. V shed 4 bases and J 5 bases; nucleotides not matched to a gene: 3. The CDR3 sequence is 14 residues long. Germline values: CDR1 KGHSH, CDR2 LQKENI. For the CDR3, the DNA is TGTGCCAGCTCACTTGGGACAGGGGGTACTGAAGCTTTCTTT. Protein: CASSLGTGGTEAFF.

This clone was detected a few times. The CDR3 loop reads CASSEALGGSDTQYF. The CDR3 DNA sequence: TGTGCCAGCAGTGAAGCGCTCGGTGGTTCAGATACGCAGTATTTT. This chain uses TRBV2 with TRBJ2-3; D gene uncertain. The CDR3 length is 15 residues. Germline V CDR1 and CDR2: SNHLY, FYNNEI. Between the trimmed V and J ends, which lost 0 bases and 4 bases, there was a span of 11 bases.

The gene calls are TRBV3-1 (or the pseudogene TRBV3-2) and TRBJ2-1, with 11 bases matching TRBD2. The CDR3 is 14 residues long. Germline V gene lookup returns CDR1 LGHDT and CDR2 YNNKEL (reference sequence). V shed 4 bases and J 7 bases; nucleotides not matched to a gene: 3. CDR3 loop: CASSLLAGANEQFF. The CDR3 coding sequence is TGTGCCAGCAGCCTACTAGCGGGGGCTAATGAGCAGTTCTTC.

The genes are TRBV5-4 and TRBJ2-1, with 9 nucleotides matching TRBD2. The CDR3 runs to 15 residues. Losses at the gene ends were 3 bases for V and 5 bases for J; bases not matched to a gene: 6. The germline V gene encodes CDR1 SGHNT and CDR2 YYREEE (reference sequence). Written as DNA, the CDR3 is TGTGCCAGCAGCTCCTTAGCGGGGGCTGACAATGAGCAGTTCTTC. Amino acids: CASSSLAGADNEQFF.

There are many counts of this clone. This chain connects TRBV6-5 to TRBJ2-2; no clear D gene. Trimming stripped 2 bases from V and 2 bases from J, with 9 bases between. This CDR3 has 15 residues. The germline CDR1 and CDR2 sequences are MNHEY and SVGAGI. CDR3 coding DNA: TGTGCCAGCAGTTACCTCCCAGGAAACACCGGGGAGCTGTTTTTT. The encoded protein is CASSYLPGNTGELFF.

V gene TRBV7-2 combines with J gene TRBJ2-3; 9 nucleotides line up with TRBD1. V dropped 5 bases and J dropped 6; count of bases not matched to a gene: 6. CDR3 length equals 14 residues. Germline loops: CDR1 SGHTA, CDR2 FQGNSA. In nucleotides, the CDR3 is TGTGCCAGCAGCGACAGGGGGGCGGGTGATACGCAGTATTTT. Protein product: CASSDRGAGDTQYF.

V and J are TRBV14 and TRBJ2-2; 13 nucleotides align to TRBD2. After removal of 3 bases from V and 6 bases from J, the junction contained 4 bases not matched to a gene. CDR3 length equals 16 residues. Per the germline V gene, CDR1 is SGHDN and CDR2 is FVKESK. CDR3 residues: CASSHRTSGGAGELFF. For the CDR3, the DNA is TGTGCCAGCAGCCACAGGACTAGCGGGGGCGCCGGGGAGCTGTTTTTT.

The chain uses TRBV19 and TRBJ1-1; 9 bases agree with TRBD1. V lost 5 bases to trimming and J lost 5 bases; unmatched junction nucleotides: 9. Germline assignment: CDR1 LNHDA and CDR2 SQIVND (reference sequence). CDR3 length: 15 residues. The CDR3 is CASSGTQGARTEAFF. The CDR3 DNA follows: TGTGCCAGTAGTGGAACACAGGGGGCGAGGACTGAAGCTTTCTTT. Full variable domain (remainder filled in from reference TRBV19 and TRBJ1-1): DGGITQSPKYLFRKEGQNVTLSCEQNLNHDAMYWYRQDPGQGLRLIYYSQIVNDFQKGDIAEGYSVSREKKESFPLTVTSAQKNPTAFYLCASSGTQGARTEAFFGQGTRLTVV.

CDR3 sequence: CASSRKQGNHIQYF. In DNA form, the CDR3 reads TGTGCCAGCAGCCGCAAACAGGGCAACCACATTCAGTACTTC. This chain connects TRBV3-1 (or the pseudogene TRBV3-2) to TRBJ2-4; tentatively, D is TRBD1 (6 bases). CDR1 and CDR2 from the germline V gene are LGHDT and YNNKEL (reference sequence). Trimming left V 4 bases short and J 8 bases short, with 15 bases between. The CDR3 has 14 amino acids.

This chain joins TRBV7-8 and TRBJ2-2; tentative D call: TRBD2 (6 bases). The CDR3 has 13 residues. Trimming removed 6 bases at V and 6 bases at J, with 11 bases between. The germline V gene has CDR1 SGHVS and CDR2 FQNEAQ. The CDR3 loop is CASRTRRAGELFF. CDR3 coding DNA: TGTGCCAGCAGGACCCGGAGGGCCGGGGAGCTGTTTTTT.

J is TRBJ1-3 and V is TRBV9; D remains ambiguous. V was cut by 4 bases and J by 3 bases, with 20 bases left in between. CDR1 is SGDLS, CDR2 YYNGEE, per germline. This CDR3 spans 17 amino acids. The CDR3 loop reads CASSPHLREIIGNTIYF. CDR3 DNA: TGTGCCAGCAGCCCCCATCTAAGGGAGATAATTGGAAACACCATATATTTT.

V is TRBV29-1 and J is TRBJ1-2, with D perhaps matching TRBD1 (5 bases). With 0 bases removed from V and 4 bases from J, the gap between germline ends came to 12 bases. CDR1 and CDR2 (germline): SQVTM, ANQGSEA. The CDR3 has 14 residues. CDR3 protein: CSVEDRVSTYGYTF. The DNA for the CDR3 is TGCAGCGTTGAAGACAGGGTTTCGACCTATGGCTACACCTTC.

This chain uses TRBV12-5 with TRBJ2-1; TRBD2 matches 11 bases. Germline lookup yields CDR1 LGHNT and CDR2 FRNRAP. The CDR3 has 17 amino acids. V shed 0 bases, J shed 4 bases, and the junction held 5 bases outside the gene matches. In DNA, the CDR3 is TGTGCTAGTGGTTTGGTACGATCTAGCGGGGGGTACAATGAGCAGTTCTTC. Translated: CASGLVRSSGGYNEQFF. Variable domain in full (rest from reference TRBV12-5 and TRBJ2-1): DARVTQTPRHKVTEMGQEVTMRCQPILGHNTVFWYRQTMMQGLELLAYFRNRAPLDDSGMPKDRFSAEMPDATLATLKIQPSEPRDSAVYFCASGLVRSSGGYNEQFFGPGTRLTVL.

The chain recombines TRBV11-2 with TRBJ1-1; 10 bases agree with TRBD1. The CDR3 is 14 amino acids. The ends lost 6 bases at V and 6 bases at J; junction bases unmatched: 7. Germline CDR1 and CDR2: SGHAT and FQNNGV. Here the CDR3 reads CASRSPGQGSEAFF. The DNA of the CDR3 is TGTGCCAGCAGAAGTCCGGGACAGGGGTCTGAAGCTTTCTTT. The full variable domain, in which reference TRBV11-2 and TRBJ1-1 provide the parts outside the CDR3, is EAGVAQSPRYKIIEKRQSVAFWCNPISGHATLYWYQQILGQGPKLLIQFQNNGVVDDSQLPKDRFSAERLKGVDSTLKIQPAKLEDSAVYLCASRSPGQGSEAFFGQGTRLTVV.

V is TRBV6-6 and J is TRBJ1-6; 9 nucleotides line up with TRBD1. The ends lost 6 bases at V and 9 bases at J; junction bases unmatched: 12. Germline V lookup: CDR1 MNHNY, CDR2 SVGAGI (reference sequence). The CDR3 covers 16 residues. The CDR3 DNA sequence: TGTGCCAGCAGCCCCGTGACAGGGGGTATTCGTTCACCCCTCCACTTT. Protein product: CASSPVTGGIRSPLHF.